This T cell receptor (beta chain) was sequenced during a study of Ad26.COV2.S vaccination and SARS-CoV-2 variants. General study points: Breadth and depth estimates from TCRs may understate total T cell responses.

Documented treatment: some 20 received Ad26.COV2.S at low or high dose, single or two shots; 5 received placebo; per-sample allocation not given. Collection of the samples took place on day 63 after the first injection of vaccine or placebo. Note on this clone: Antigen: not known.

Method: immunoSEQ multiplex PCR; TCRdb's copy keeps in-frame clones and lacks some. This table has about 420,000 clones, approximately 90% appearing once. Specimen: peripheral blood, collected in a trial of Ad26.COV2.S vaccine versus placebo. The receptor comes from a person between 18 and 60 years old who received the Ad26.COV2.S COVID-19 vaccine or a placebo.

The DNA for the CDR3 is TGTGCCAGCAGATCCGAAGGGGGCAATCAGCCCCAGCATTTT. As protein: CASRSEGGNQPQHF. This chain uses TRBV7-9 with TRBJ1-5; tentatively, D is TRBD1 (5 bases). Trimming left V 6 bases short and J 2 bases short, with 11 bases between. The CDR3 is 14 amino acids. Looked up from germline, CDR1 is SEHNR and CDR2 is FQNEAQ (reference sequence).